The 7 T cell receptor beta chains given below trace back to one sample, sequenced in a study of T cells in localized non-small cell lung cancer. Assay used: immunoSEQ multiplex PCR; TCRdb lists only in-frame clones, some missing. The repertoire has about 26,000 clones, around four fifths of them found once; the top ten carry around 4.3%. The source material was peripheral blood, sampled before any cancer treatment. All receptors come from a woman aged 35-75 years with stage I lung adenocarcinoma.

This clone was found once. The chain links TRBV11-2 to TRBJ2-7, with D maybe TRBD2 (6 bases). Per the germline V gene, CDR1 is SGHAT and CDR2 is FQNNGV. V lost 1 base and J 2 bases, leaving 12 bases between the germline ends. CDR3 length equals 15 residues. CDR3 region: CASSLARDLAYEQYF. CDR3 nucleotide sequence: TGTGCCAGCAGCTTAGCGAGGGACTTAGCCTACGAGCAGTACTTC.

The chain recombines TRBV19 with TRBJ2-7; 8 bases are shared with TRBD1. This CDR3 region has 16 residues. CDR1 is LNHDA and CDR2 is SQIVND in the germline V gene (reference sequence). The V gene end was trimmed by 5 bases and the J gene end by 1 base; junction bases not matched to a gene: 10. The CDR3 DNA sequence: TGTGCCAGTAGTCCCCGCCCGGGACAGGCTTCCTACGAGCAGTACTTC. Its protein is CASSPRPGQASYEQYF.

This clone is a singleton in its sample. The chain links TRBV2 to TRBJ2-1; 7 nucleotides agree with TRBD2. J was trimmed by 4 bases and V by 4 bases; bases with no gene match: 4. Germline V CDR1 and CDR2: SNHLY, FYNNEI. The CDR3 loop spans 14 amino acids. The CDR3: CASSVRGDYNEQFF. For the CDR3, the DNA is TGTGCCAGCAGTGTCCGGGGGGATTACAATGAGCAGTTCTTC.

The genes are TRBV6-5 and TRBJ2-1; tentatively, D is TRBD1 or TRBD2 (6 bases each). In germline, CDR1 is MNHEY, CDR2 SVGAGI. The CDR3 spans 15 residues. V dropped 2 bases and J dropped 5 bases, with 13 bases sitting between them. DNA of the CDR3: TGTGCCAGCAGTTACCCCGGGGGCCATGACAATGAGCAGTTCTTC. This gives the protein CASSYPGGHDNEQFF.

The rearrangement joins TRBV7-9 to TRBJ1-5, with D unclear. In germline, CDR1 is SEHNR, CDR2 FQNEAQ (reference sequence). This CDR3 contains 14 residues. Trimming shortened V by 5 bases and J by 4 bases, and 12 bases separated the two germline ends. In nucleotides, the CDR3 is TGTGCCAGCAGCCGATTTCAGGTGAATCAGCCCCAGCATTTT. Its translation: CASSRFQVNQPQHF.

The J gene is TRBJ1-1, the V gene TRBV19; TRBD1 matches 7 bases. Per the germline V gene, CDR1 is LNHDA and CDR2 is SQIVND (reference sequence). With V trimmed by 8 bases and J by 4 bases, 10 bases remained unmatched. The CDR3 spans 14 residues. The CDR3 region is CASLRDRSSTEAFF. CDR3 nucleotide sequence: TGTGCCAGTTTAAGGGACAGATCTAGCACTGAAGCTTTCTTT.

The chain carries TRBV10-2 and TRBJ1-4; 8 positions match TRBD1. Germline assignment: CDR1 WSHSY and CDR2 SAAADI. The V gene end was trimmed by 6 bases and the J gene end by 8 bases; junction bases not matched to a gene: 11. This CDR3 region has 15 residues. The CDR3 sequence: CASRNSGTGGEKLFF. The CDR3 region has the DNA TGCGCCAGCAGAAACTCAGGGACAGGAGGGGAAAAACTGTTTTTT.